This T cell receptor beta chain was sequenced for a study of T cell responses to AZD1222 COVID-19 vaccine. This clone was observed a handful of times. The antigen remains unidentified. The protocol was immunoSEQ multiplex PCR, while the TCRdb copy is restricted to in-frame clones and leaves out a portion. The data show about 150,000 clones, with approximately 90% seen just once and less than 2% held by the top ten. Losses at the gene ends were 2 bases for V and 7 bases for J; bases not matched to a gene: 3. This CDR3 is built from 14 residues. CDR1 is MNHEY, CDR2 SVGEGT, per germline. The study's findings and limits: Spike-wide vaccine-associated CD4 TCRs dominated at 160-218 and 743-854.

V is TRBV6-2 or TRBV6-3 and J is TRBJ2-1; TRBD2 matches 9 bases. The receptor comes from an adult in good health. The sequenced sample was peripheral blood, obtained on day 0 of AZD1222 vaccination. The DNA for the CDR3 is TGTGCCAGCAGTTACGGGACTAGCTCGAATGAGCAGTTCTTC. This translates into CASSYGTSSNEQFF.